The 17 T cell receptor beta chains in this list originate from one sample, sequenced in a study of tumor and adjacent non-tumor tissue in lung cancer. No cell sorting was done before RNA was extracted from the tissue. Three rounds of nested PCR, following a modified ARM-PCR protocol, produced the TCRbeta library. TCRdb recomputed calls from the multiplex PCR reads with MiXCR, one row per CDR3 protein. There are about 140,000 distinct CDR3 sequences in the sample; 60% to 70% occur only once, and roughly 18% lies in the top ten. Sequencing was done on a sample of lung tumor tissue. The receptors derive from a man in his fifties or sixties with small cell lung cancer.

Concerning this clonotype itself: A much larger clonotype is one base distant, so this may be a read error. V gene TRBV6-5 combines with J gene TRBJ2-2; no firm D call. The CDR3 length is 13 residues. The germline V gene encodes CDR1 MNHEY and CDR2 SVGAGI. The CDR3 bases are TGTCCCAGCCGCCCGCAAGGGTCCGGGGAGCTGTTTTTT. Translating gives CPSRPQGSGELFF.

Notes on this clonotype: At one end the junction does not follow the germline gene, possibly because of a read error. The V call is TRBV6-5, the J call TRBJ2-7; 9 bases are shared with TRBD2. The CDR3 has 15 residues. Germline CDR1 reads MNHEY; CDR2 reads SVGAGI. This chain's CDR3 is CTSSYSFSGSHTKYF. The CDR3, as DNA: TGTACCAGCAGTTACTCGTTTAGCGGGAGCCATACAAAGTACTTC.

This clonotype has ten or more counts. This chain joins TRBV5-4 and TRBJ1-3; D gene ambiguous. This CDR3 has 15 residues. V lost 0 bases and J 2 bases, leaving 9 bases between the germline ends. Germline CDR1 reads SGHNT; CDR2 reads YYREEE (reference sequence). In DNA, the CDR3 is TGTGCCAGCAGCTTGGGAAGCACAGCTGGAAACACCATATATTTT. It translates to CASSLGSTAGNTIYF.

With regard to this clonotype: A much bigger clone sits one base away, suggesting this may be a read error. The chain has TRBV11-2 and TRBJ2-7; 8 bases are shared with TRBD1. Germline V gives CDR1 SGHAT, CDR2 FQNNGV. The CDR3 spans 15 residues. CDR3 bases: TGTGCCAGCAGCTCGGGGACAGGCCGGACCTACGGGCAGTACTTC. Its protein is CASSSGTGRTYGQYF. Full variable domain (outside the CDR3, taken from reference TRBV11-2 and TRBJ2-7): EAGVAQSPRYKIIEKRQSVAFWCNPISGHATLYWYQQILGQGPKLLIQFQNNGVVDDSQLPKDRFSAERLKGVDSTLKIQPAKLEDSAVYLCASSSGTGRTYGQYFGPGTRLTVT.

As for this clonotype: At one end the junction does not follow the germline gene, possibly because of a read error. The chain combines TRBV7-8 with TRBJ2-1, with D possibly TRBD2 on 5 matching bases. The germline gives CDR1 SGHVS, CDR2 FQNEAQ. The CDR3 sequence is 13 residues long. CDR3 nucleotides: TGTGCCAGCAACTTAGGACTCGCGAATGAGCAGTTCTTC. Translating gives CASNLGLANEQFF.

Concerning this clonotype itself: A read error may be the cause here, since a much bigger clone is one base away. V is TRBV12-5 and J is TRBJ1-2; D uncertain. CDR3 size: 14 residues. Germline-derived CDR1 and CDR2 are LGHNT and FRNRAP. This CDR3 is CTSGLVPGNYGYTF. In DNA, the CDR3 is TGTACTAGTGGTTTGGTACCGGGGAACTATGGCTACACCTTC. Combining the CDR3 with reference TRBV12-5 and TRBJ1-2 gives the whole variable domain DARVTQTPRHKVTEMGQEVTMRCQPILGHNTVFWYRQTMMQGLELLAYFRNRAPLDDSGMPKDRFSAEMPDATLATLKIQPSEPRDSAVYFCTSGLVPGNYGYTFGSGTRLTVV.

Comments on this clonotype: One junction end disagrees with the germline gene, perhaps due to a read error. The rearrangement joins TRBV4-1 to TRBJ2-1; TRBD1 matches at 9 bases. Germline V CDR1 and CDR2: MGHRA, YSYEKL. The CDR3 loop spans 15 amino acids. CDR3 DNA sequence: TGCTCCAGCAGCTTCTCCGGGACAGGGAAGGATGAGCAGTTCTTC. This encodes CSSSFSGTGKDEQFF.

A remark on this clonotype: At one end, the junction sequence differs from germline, possibly due to a read error. The rearrangement joins TRBV4-1 to TRBJ2-1, with TRBD2 matching over 15 bases. The CDR3 sequence is 19 residues long. The germline CDR1 and CDR2 sequences are MGHRA and YSYEKL. The CDR3 protein is CASSPGLAGGPNSYNEHFF. As DNA, the CDR3 is TGCGCCAGCAGCCCGGGACTAGCGGGAGGCCCGAACTCCTACAATGAGCATTTCTTC.

This rearrangement joins TRBV12-3 or TRBV12-4 to TRBJ2-3; D remains unclear. Trimming took off 9 bases at V and 2 bases at J, with 6 bases between the two ends. The CDR3 loop spans 11 amino acids. The CDR3: CASNDTDTQYF. CDR3 sequence (DNA): TGTGCCAGTAATGACACAGATACGCAGTATTTT.

Concerning this clonotype: The junction shows a germline mismatch at one end, possibly a read error. The chain links TRBV14 to TRBJ2-2, with 9 bases fitting TRBD2. This CDR3 region has 15 residues. Germline V gene lookup returns CDR1 SGHDN and CDR2 FVKESK. The CDR3, as DNA: TGTGTCAGCAAGTTAGCGGGAGAGTACACCGGGGAGCTGTTTTTT. Translation: CVSKLAGEYTGELFF.

Points on this clonotype: A read error may produce the germline difference seen at one junction end. J is TRBJ2-4 and V is TRBV29-1, with D possibly matching TRBD2 (6 bases). The CDR3 has 13 amino acids. Germline V gives CDR1 SQVTM, CDR2 ANQGSEA. CDR3: CCVEEAAGTIQYF. CDR3 sequence (DNA): TGCTGCGTTGAAGAAGCCGCGGGGACCATTCAGTACTTC.

This clonotype was seen at least ten times. V and J are TRBV6-6 and TRBJ1-2; D uncertain. The germline CDR1 and CDR2 sequences are MNHNY and SVGAGI (reference sequence). Trimming removed 0 bases at V and 8 bases at J, with 13 bases between. The CDR3 runs to 14 residues. The CDR3, as DNA: TGTGCCAGCAGTTACTCGACGACGTCTGGCGGCTACACCTTC. It is translated as CASSYSTTSGGYTF.

This chain links TRBV4-1 with TRBJ2-7, with D possibly TRBD2 on 5 matching bases. CDR3 length equals 14 residues. The V and J ends lost 7 bases and 0 bases respectively, with 13 bases between them. Germline CDR1 is MGHRA and CDR2 is YSYEKL. The CDR3 sequence is CASNLTGSSYEQYF. CDR3 DNA: TGCGCCAGCAATCTGACGGGGAGCTCCTACGAGCAGTACTTC.

Turning to this clonotype: A much larger clone differs by one base, so this may be a read error. The J gene is TRBJ1-2, the V gene TRBV20-1, with unresolved D. The CDR3 length is 13 residues. Germline CDR1 reads DFQATT; CDR2 reads SNEGSKA (reference sequence). The CDR3 is CSARSGANYDYTF. The CDR3 bases are TGCAGTGCTAGATCAGGCGCTAACTATGACTACACCTTC.

This clonotype was detected only a few times. The CDR3 end shows no conserved phenylalanine or tryptophan, and so a read error is likely. The chain combines TRBV11-3 with TRBJ2-1; 8 nucleotides match TRBD1. The CDR3 sequence is 15 residues long. Germline V CDR1 and CDR2: SGHNT, YENEEA. J gave up 3 bases and V 7 bases, and 8 bases lay outside the gene matches. CDR3 sequence: CASISQGTGYNEQFY. The DNA for the CDR3 is TGTGCCAGCATCTCCCAGGGGACAGGCTACAATGAGCAGTTCTAC.

This clonotype appeared a few times. The V gene is TRBV6-2 or TRBV6-3, the J gene TRBJ2-5; the D gene is possibly TRBD1 (6 bases). The germline gives CDR1 MNHEY, CDR2 SVGEGT. This CDR3 region has 14 residues. The V end lost 4 bases, the J end lost 7 bases, and 16 bases lay between the germline ends. CDR3 DNA: TGTGCCAGCAGTTCCGTCCTCGTCAGGGGGACCCAGTACTTC. This sequence encodes CASSSVLVRGTQYF.

About this clonotype itself: A clone one base away is much larger, so this may be a read error. The V call is TRBV6-1, the J call TRBJ2-1; the D is unclear. CDR1 and CDR2 from the germline V gene are MNHNS and SASEGT. The CDR3 consists of 11 residues. CDR3 protein: CASSEVNEKFF. CDR3 sequence (DNA): TGTGCCAGCAGTGAAGTTAATGAGAAGTTCTTC.